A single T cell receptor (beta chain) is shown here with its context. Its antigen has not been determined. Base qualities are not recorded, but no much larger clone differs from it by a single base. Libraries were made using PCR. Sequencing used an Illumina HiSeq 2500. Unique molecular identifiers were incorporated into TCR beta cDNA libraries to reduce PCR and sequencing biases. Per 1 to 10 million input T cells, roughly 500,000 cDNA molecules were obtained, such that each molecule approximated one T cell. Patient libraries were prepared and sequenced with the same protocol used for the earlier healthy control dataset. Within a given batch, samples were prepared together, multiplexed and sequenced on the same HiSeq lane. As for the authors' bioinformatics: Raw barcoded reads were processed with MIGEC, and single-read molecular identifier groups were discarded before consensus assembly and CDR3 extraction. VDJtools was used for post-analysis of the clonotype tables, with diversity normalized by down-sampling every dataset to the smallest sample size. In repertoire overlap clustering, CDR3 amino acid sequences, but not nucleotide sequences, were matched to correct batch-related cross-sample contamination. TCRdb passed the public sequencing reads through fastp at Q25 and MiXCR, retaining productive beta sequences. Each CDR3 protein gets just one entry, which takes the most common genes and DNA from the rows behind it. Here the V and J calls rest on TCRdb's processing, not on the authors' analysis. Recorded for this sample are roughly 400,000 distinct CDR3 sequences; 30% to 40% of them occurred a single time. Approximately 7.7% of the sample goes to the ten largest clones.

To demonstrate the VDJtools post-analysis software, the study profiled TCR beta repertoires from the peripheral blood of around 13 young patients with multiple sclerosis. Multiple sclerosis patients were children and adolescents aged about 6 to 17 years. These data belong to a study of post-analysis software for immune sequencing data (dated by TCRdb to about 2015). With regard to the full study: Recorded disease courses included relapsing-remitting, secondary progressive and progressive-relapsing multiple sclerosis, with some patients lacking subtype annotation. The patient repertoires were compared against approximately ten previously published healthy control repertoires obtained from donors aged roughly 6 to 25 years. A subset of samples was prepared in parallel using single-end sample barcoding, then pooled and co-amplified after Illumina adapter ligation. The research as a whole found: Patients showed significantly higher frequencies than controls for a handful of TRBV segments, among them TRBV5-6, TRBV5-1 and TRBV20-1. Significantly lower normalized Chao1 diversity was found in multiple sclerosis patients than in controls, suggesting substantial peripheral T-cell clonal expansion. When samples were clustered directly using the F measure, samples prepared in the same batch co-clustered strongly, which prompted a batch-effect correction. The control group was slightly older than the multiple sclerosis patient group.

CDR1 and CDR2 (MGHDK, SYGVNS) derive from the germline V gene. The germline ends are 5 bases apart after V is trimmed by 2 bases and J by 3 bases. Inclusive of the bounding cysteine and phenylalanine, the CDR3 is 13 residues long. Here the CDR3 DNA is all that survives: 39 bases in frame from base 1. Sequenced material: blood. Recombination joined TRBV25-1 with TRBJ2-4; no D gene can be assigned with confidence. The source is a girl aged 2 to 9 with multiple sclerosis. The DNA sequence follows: TGTGCCAGCAGTGAAGTGGTCAAAAACATTCAGTACTTC. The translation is CASSEVVKNIQYF.